The sequence of this T cell receptor beta chain was determined in a study of spatial heterogeneity in lung cancer. Study background: Alpha-chain sequences were consistently detected less often than beta-chain sequences. General study findings and limits: At tumor resection, ubiquitous expanded TCRs were detected in blood more often than later.

This clonotype was seen at least ten times. Its target is unknown. Each CDR3 protein is one row after TCRdb ran MiXCR on the 5' RACE reads. The sample has a few thousand distinct CDR3 sequences, 16% seen once. Time point described: sample taken at primary tumor resection. Unsorted whole RNA of tumor, nontumor lung or frozen PBMC was sequenced. Untreated early-stage non-small cell lung cancer patients, fewer than 85 in total, were the donors. The V gene's germline CDR1 is SGHDT and CDR2 YYEEEE. The CDR3 runs to 15 residues. V was pared by 0 bases and J by 0 bases, with 9 bases between. The clonotype comes from a male donor with early-stage non-small cell lung cancer. This chain uses TRBV5-6 with TRBJ1-1; TRBD1 is a possible D gene (5 bases). The material was PBMCs, obtained at surgery. CDR3 residues: CASSLVSGMNTEAFF. CDR3 coding DNA: TGTGCCAGCAGCTTGGTTTCAGGGATGAACACTGAAGCTTTCTTT.